This is a list of T cell receptor beta chains from one sample in a study of CD8 T cells in ankylosing spondylitis. TCRdb re-analysed the 5' RACE reads in MiXCR, keeping a single row per CDR3 protein. In the table there are about 140,000 distinct CDR3 sequences, roughly 8.3% of which are singletons. What was sequenced was synovial fluid, either unsorted or a sorted T cell fraction (not recorded which). Every receptor here comes from a male donor with ankylosing spondylitis. The CDR3 runs from the conserved cysteine through the conserved F or W. D genes are given only for firm matches. For some rows the clone size is stated as once, few or many, or as a class when expanded; others skip it.

clone size: many
J gene: TRBJ1-1
D gene: .
V gene: TRBV7-9
CDR3 protein: CASSLRHLGSEAFF
CDR3 DNA: TGTGCCAGCAGCTTAAGGCATTTGGGGTCTGAAGCTTTCTTT

clone size: many
J gene: TRBJ1-1
D gene: .
V gene: TRBV5-1
CDR3 protein: CASSLVMNTEAFF
CDR3 DNA: TGCGCCAGCAGCTTAGTCATGAACACTGAAGCTTTCTTT

clone size: many
J gene: TRBJ2-2
D gene: TRBD2
V gene: TRBV20-1
CDR3 protein: CSARDSKREARWGELFF
CDR3 DNA: TGCAGTGCTAGAGATTCCAAGCGGGAGGCCCGTTGGGGGGAGCTGTTTTTT

clone size: many
J gene: TRBJ2-6
D gene: .
V gene: TRBV6-5
CDR3 protein: CASSSLLLRDVSGANVLTF
CDR3 DNA: TGTGCCAGCAGTTCCTTACTCCTCCGGGACGTCTCTGGGGCCAACGTCCTGACTTTC

clone size: few
J gene: TRBJ1-1
D gene: .
V gene: TRBV28
CDR3 protein: CASSDPASRAQAFF
CDR3 DNA: TGTGCCAGCAGTGACCCGGCCTCGCGCGCTCAAGCTTTCTTT

clone size: .
J gene: TRBJ1-2
D gene: .
V gene: TRBV7-1
CDR3 protein: CASSSPRGGAIYGYTF
CDR3 DNA: TGTGCCAGCAGCTCGCCCCGGGGGGGAGCTATCTATGGCTACACCTTC

clone size: .
J gene: TRBJ2-5
D gene: .
V gene: TRBV5-1
CDR3 protein: CASSRSGGEETQYF
CDR3 DNA: TGCGCCAGCAGCCGGTCGGGGGGCGAAGAGACCCAGTACTTC

clone size: .
J gene: TRBJ1-2
D gene: .
V gene: TRBV5-5
CDR3 protein: CASRYTGNYGYTF
CDR3 DNA: TGTGCCAGCAGGTACACTGGGAACTATGGCTACACCTTC

clone size: many
J gene: TRBJ2-3
D gene: .
V gene: TRBV7-6
CDR3 protein: CASSLGLLTDTQYF
CDR3 DNA: TGTGCCAGCAGCTTGGGACTGCTCACAGATACGCAGTATTTT

clone size: many
J gene: TRBJ2-3
D gene: .
V gene: TRBV7-8
CDR3 protein: CASREPYTDTQYF
CDR3 DNA: TGTGCCAGCAGGGAACCCTACACAGATACGCAGTATTTT

clone size: few
J gene: TRBJ2-1
D gene: .
V gene: TRBV20-1
CDR3 protein: CSARDPWAGQFF
CDR3 DNA: TGCAGTGCTAGAGACCCCTGGGCAGGACAGTTCTTC

clone size: many
J gene: TRBJ2-2
D gene: TRBD1
V gene: TRBV27
CDR3 protein: CASSSLPGTGDTGELFF
CDR3 DNA: TGTGCCAGCAGTTCGTTGCCCGGGACAGGGGACACCGGGGAGCTGTTTTTT

clone size: many
J gene: TRBJ2-2
D gene: .
V gene: TRBV15
CDR3 protein: CATRHRNTGELFF
CDR3 DNA: TGTGCCACCAGGCACCGGAACACCGGGGAGCTGTTTTTT

clone size: many
J gene: TRBJ2-3
D gene: TRBD2
V gene: TRBV15
CDR3 protein: CATSKVAGGSTDTQYF
CDR3 DNA: TGTGCCACCAGCAAGGTAGCGGGAGGGAGCACAGATACGCAGTATTTT

clone size: .
J gene: TRBJ1-1
D gene: .
V gene: TRBV7-9
CDR3 protein: CASRQGANTEAFF
CDR3 DNA: TGTGCCAGCAGACAAGGGGCGAACACTGAAGCTTTCTTT

clone size: .
J gene: TRBJ1-3
D gene: .
V gene: TRBV20-1
CDR3 protein: CSAAEGVAAGNTIYF
CDR3 DNA: TGCAGTGCTGCTGAGGGGGTGGCGGCTGGAAACACCATATATTTT

clone size: few
J gene: TRBJ1-1
D gene: .
V gene: TRBV7-2
CDR3 protein: CASSFGGGNTEAFF
CDR3 DNA: TGTGCCAGCAGCTTCGGGGGAGGAAACACTGAAGCTTTCTTT

clone size: many
J gene: TRBJ1-5
D gene: .
V gene: TRBV4-2
CDR3 protein: CASSQESQGVRPQHF
CDR3 DNA: TGTGCCAGCAGCCAAGAATCACAGGGTGTAAGGCCCCAGCATTTT

clone size: once
J gene: TRBJ2-2
D gene: .
V gene: TRBV28
CDR3 protein: CALSLRLGTFNTGELFF
CDR3 DNA: TGTGCCCTCAGTTTACGGCTCGGCACGTTCAACACCGGGGAGCTGTTTTTT

clone size: .
J gene: TRBJ2-7
D gene: .
V gene: TRBV6-5
CDR3 protein: CASSFSGFYYEQYF
CDR3 DNA: TGTGCCAGCAGTTTTAGCGGTTTCTACTACGAGCAGTACTTC